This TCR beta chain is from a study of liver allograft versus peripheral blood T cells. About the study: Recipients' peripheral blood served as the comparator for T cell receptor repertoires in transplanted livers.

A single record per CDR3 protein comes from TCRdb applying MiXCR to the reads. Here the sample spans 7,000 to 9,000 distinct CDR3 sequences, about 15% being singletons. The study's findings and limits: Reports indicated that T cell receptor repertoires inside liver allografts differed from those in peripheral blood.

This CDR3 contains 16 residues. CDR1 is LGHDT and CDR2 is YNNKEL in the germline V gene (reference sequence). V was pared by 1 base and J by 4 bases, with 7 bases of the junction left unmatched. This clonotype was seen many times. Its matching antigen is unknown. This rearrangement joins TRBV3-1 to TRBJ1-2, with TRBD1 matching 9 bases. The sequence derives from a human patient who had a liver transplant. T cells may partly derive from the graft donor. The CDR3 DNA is TGTGCCAGCAGCCAAGGAAGGGACAGGGTGATCTATGGCTACACCTTC. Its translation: CASSQGRDRVIYGYTF.